Below, 15 T cell receptor beta chains from the same sample are listed, as sequenced in a study of T cell changes during pregnancy in multiple sclerosis. Repertoires were generated with immunoSEQ multiplex PCR, while TCRdb's copy carries only in-frame clones and drops some. The repertoire consists of about 15,000 clones, with 65% to 90% occurring once and the leading ten covering roughly a sixth. The specimen was CD8+ T cells from peripheral blood mononuclear cells, collected after pregnancy. All receptors come from a female donor in good health, enrolled as a control in a pregnancy study.

The chain recombines TRBV4-1 with TRBJ1-4; TRBD1 matches 8 bases. Germline V gene lookup returns CDR1 MGHRA and CDR2 YSYEKL. V was clipped by 4 bases and J by 0 bases; unmatched bases: 7. The CDR3 extends over 17 amino acids. CDR3 sequence (DNA): TGCGCCAGCAGCCCTCGACAGGGGTTAGCAACTAATGAAAAACTGTTTTTT. This translates into CASSPRQGLATNEKLFF.

The chain couples TRBV6-4 to TRBJ2-1, with D hard to call. This CDR3 is 13 amino acids long. The ends were cut back, 0 bases at V and 8 bases at J, with 8 bases in the middle. Germline CDR1 MRHNA, CDR2 SNTAGT. CDR3 residues: CASSDSSEHEQFF. Here the CDR3 DNA reads TGTGCCAGCAGTGACTCGAGCGAACATGAGCAGTTCTTC.

This chain joins TRBV27 and TRBJ1-5; TRBD1 matches at 7 bases. Per germline, CDR1 MNHEY and CDR2 SMNVEV (reference sequence). The CDR3 length is 15 residues. V lost 1 base, J lost 4 bases, and 4 bases stayed unmatched. CDR3 region: CASSLFSGGNQPQHF. The DNA of the CDR3 is TGTGCCAGCAGTTTATTTTCAGGGGGGAATCAGCCCCAGCATTTT.

The rearrangement links TRBV7-8 to TRBJ1-2; unclear D gene. CDR3 size: 15 residues. The V end lost 1 base, the J end lost 7 bases, and 16 bases lay between the germline ends. Germline V CDR1 and CDR2: SGHVS, FQNEAQ. The CDR3 DNA sequence: TGTGCCAGCAGCTTAGATCTTCTCGGGGTATCTGGCTACACCTTC. Its protein is CASSLDLLGVSGYTF.

The genes are TRBV5-8 and TRBJ2-1; 9 nucleotides align to TRBD1. The CDR3 is 16 residues long. Germline CDR1 reads SGHTS; CDR2 reads YDEGEE. V dropped 3 bases and J dropped 7; count of bases not matched to a gene: 11. Here the CDR3 DNA reads TGTGCCAGCAGCTCTTTCGTCCGGACAGGGGAGAATGAGCAGTTCTTC. This translates into CASSSFVRTGENEQFF.

There are a few counts of this clone. The J gene is TRBJ1-1, the V gene TRBV9; tentative D call: TRBD1 (6 bases). The ends were cut back, 4 bases at V and 1 base at J, with 8 bases in the middle. This CDR3 spans 13 amino acids. Germline values: CDR1 SGDLS, CDR2 YYNGEE. The CDR3 coding sequence is TGTGCCAGCAGCCCGACAGGGAACACTGAAGCTTTCTTT. This sequence encodes CASSPTGNTEAFF.

V gene TRBV5-1 combines with J gene TRBJ2-3; D is possibly TRBD2 (6 bases). CDR1 and CDR2 (germline): SGHRS, YFSETQ. CDR3 length: 15 amino acids. V was clipped by 0 bases and J by 1 base, with 9 bases between them. The DNA of the CDR3 is TGCGCCAGCAGCTTGGCCGGGGGACGCACAGATACGCAGTATTTT. Translated: CASSLAGGRTDTQYF.

The V call is TRBV2, the J call TRBJ2-5; TRBD2 matches at 16 bases. The junction had 7 bases not matched to a gene; V was cut back by 4 bases and J by 5 bases. This CDR3 is 17 amino acids long. CDR1 is SNHLY, CDR2 FYNNEI, per germline. DNA of the CDR3: TGTGCCAGCAGTGCTCCGGGACTAGCGGGGGGGTCGGAGACCCAGTACTTC. Translating gives CASSAPGLAGGSETQYF.

This clone is medium-sized. The rearrangement uses TRBV30 and TRBJ2-7; 7 positions agree with TRBD2. This CDR3 is built from 14 residues. Germline CDR1 and CDR2: GTSNPN and SVGIG (reference sequence). V lost 0 bases to trimming and J lost 4 bases; unmatched junction nucleotides: 6. CDR3 region: CAWSVGGSMYEQYF. CDR3 nucleotide sequence: TGTGCCTGGAGTGTAGGCGGGAGTATGTACGAGCAGTACTTC. Supplemented by reference TRBV30 and TRBJ2-7, the full variable domain reads SQTIHQWPATLVQPVGSPLSLECTVEGTSNPNLYWYRQAAGRGLQLLFYSVGIGQISSEVPQNLSASRPQDRQFILSSKKLLLSDSGFYLCAWSVGGSMYEQYFGPGTRLTVT.

This clone was observed a few times. CDR3 amino acids: CASLQGTEAFF. The DNA of the CDR3 is TGCGCCAGCTTACAGGGTACTGAAGCTTTCTTT. This rearrangement joins TRBV10-2 to TRBJ1-1; possible D gene TRBD1, 6 bases. Germline V lookup: CDR1 WSHSY, CDR2 SAAADI. This CDR3 spans 11 amino acids. The V and J ends lost 8 bases and 5 bases respectively, with 9 bases between them.

This clone came up once. The rearrangement joins TRBV13 to TRBJ2-7; tentative D call: TRBD1 (6 bases). In germline, CDR1 is PRHDT, CDR2 FYEKMQ (reference sequence). The CDR3 is made up of 14 amino acids. With 0 bases removed from V and 3 bases from J, the gap between germline ends came to 9 bases. The CDR3 DNA reads as TGTGCCAGCAGCTTAGGACAGGGAGTCTACGAGCAGTACTTC. Translated, it gives CASSLGQGVYEQYF.

The chain has TRBV21-1 and TRBJ2-5; the tabulated D call, TRBD2, remains unverified against the DNA. TRBV21-1 is listed as a pseudogene. The CDR3 has 15 residues. The DNA for the CDR3 is TGTGCCAGCAGTTTTACTAGCTGTTCGGTGGAGACCCAGTACTTC. Its protein is CASSFTSCSVETQYF.

V gene TRBV6-1 combines with J gene TRBJ1-4; D gene ambiguous. CDR3 length equals 15 residues. Per the germline V gene, CDR1 is MNHNS and CDR2 is SASEGT. V shed 5 bases and J shed 3 bases, with 13 bases lying between them. CDR3 nucleotide sequence: TGTGCCAGCAGTCCCCGTAGTACCCCTAATGAAAAACTGTTTTTT. Encoded protein: CASSPRSTPNEKLFF.

The chain uses TRBV9 and TRBJ2-2, with TRBD2 identical over 8 bases. The CDR3 length is 17 residues. Trimming cost V 0 bases and J 2 bases; bases outside gene matches: 6. The V gene's germline CDR1 is SGDLS and CDR2 YYNGEE. DNA for the CDR3: TGTGCCAGCAGCGTAGGGGGTAGCGGGATAAACACCGGGGAGCTGTTTTTT. Translating it yields CASSVGGSGINTGELFF. The full variable domain, rest sourced from reference TRBV9 and TRBJ2-2, is DSGVTQTPKHLITATGQRVTLRCSPRSGDLSVYWYQQSLDQGLQFLIQYYNGEERAKGNILERFSAQQFPDLHSELNLSSLELGDSALYFCASSVGGSGINTGELFFGEGSRLTVL.

This chain uses TRBV10-1 with TRBJ2-1, with a tentative D call TRBD2 (6 bases). V was clipped by 0 bases and J by 4 bases, with 10 bases between them. The CDR3 is 15 amino acids. Germline V gene lookup returns CDR1 WNHNN and CDR2 SYGVQD (reference sequence). DNA for the CDR3: TGCGCCAGCAGTGAGTCAGCGGAGGGATACAATGAGCAGTTCTTC. Its protein is CASSESAEGYNEQFF.